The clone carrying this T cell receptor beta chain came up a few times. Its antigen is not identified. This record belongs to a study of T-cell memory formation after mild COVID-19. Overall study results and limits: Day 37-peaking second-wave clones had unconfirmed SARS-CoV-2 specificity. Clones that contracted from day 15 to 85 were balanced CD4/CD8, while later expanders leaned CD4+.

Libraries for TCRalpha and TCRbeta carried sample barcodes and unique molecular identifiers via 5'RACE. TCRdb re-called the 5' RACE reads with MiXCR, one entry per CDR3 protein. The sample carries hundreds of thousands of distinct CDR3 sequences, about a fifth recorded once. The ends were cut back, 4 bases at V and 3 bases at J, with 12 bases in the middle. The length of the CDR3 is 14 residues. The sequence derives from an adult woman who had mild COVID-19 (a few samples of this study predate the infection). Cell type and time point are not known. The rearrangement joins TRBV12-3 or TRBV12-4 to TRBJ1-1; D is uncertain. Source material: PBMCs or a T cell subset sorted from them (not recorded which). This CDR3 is CASSYSSEHTEAFF. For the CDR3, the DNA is TGTGCCAGCAGTTATTCATCCGAGCACACTGAAGCTTTCTTT.